This paragraph reports one T cell receptor beta chain. The data stem from a study of blood T cells in healthy people across ages. Primed by a sample-barcoded 5' primer and a J-beta primer mix, a second PCR proceeded for 7 to 11 cycles. TCRdb re-analysed the 5' RACE reads in MiXCR, keeping a single row per CDR3 protein. The sample includes under 700,000 distinct CDR3 sequences, approximately 25% of them seen just once. Trimming took 5 bases from V and 3 from J, leaving 16 bases between them. This CDR3 has 15 residues. The same data also went into a second study, on T cells of mothers and their children.

The TCR comes from a boy younger than 18 in good health. Material: blood. The rearrangement links TRBV12-3 or TRBV12-4 to TRBJ1-1; the D gene is possibly TRBD1 (6 bases). The CDR3 DNA reads TGTGCCAGCAGTCCGGGACATCCCGGCTACACTGAAGCTTTCTTT. Translating gives CASSPGHPGYTEAFF.